This T cell receptor (beta chain) was identified in a study of T-cell reconstitution after alpha-beta-depleted transplantation in children. Findings and limits, study-wide: Several hundred expanded graft clones reportedly supplied alpha-beta T cells about two months after transplant. A year post-transplant, T-cell counts and diversity derived mostly from newly produced T cells. Some patients owed their high day-60 TCRbeta diversity to surviving recipient T cells and thymic progenitors.

Unique molecular identifiers were incorporated when the TCRbeta library was constructed. Each CDR3 protein is one row after TCRdb ran MiXCR on the PCR reads. Among approximately 650,000 distinct CDR3 sequences, under 15% were seen once, and the ten largest hold around 0.76%. A word on this clonotype: The antigen is unknown.

CDR3 length: 13 amino acids. Trimming stripped 4 bases from V and 0 bases from J, with 4 bases between. Looked up from germline, CDR1 is DFQATT and CDR2 is SNEGSKA (reference sequence). Sequences were derived from PBMCs, sampled before TCRalphabeta/CD19-depleted stem cell transplant. This TCR came from a girl aged 2 to 10 with congenital amegakaryocytic thrombocytopenia, due to receive a stem cell transplant. This sequence joins TRBV20-1 and TRBJ2-6; D is unclear. CDR3: CSAKLSGANVLTF. The CDR3 nucleotides are TGCAGTGCTAAGCTCTCTGGGGCCAACGTCCTGACTTTC.